The 26 T cell receptor beta chains reported below all come from one sample, sequenced in a study of beta chain features in type 1 diabetes. The isolated RNA, all of it, was reverse transcribed, so expressed TCRB transcripts were what got sequenced. Some clones are missing from TCRdb's copy, which holds only in-frame ones; the method was immunoSEQ multiplex PCR. The sample contains 60,000 to 75,000 clones, about 50% of which appear only once. Study-wide results and caveats: When Type 1 diabetes patients were examined, their TCRB CDR3s proved moderately but significantly shorter in all four CD4+ subsets.

Antigen specificity for these receptors is unknown. The sequencing sample was made of central memory CD4+ T cells from blood. The source of these receptors is a man younger than 45 with type 1 diabetes.

The V and J genes are TRBV19 and TRBJ1-1; D is perhaps TRBD1 (5 bases). CDR1 LNHDA and CDR2 SQIVND come from the germline V gene (reference sequence). The ends were cut back, 5 bases at V and 0 bases at J, with 19 bases in the middle. This CDR3 comprises 17 residues. CDR3 coding DNA: TGTGCCAGTAGTCCCCGGATGGGGGGAGGGATGAACACTGAAGCTTTCTTT. It yields the protein CASSPRMGGGMNTEAFF.

The V gene is TRBV11-2, the J gene TRBJ1-2; 7 nucleotides line up with TRBD1. The CDR3 totals 15 residues. Germline CDR1 and CDR2: SGHAT and FQNNGV. V dropped 0 bases and J dropped 4; count of bases not matched to a gene: 5. The DNA of the CDR3 is TGTGCCAGCAGCTTAGAGCCAGGGGGAGGCTATGGCTACACCTTC. Its protein product is CASSLEPGGGYGYTF.

The CDR3 loop reads CSADTGAKNTEAFF. CDR3 coding DNA: TGCAGCGCGGACACAGGGGCCAAGAACACTGAAGCTTTCTTT. This chain links TRBV29-1 with TRBJ1-1; 7 bases align to TRBD1. CDR1 SQVTM and CDR2 ANQGSEA come from the germline V gene. V was clipped by 7 bases and J by 1 base; unmatched bases: 9. The CDR3 sequence is 14 residues long.

This chain links TRBV5-1 with TRBJ2-7, with 8 bases identical to TRBD2. The CDR3 runs to 14 residues. Germline CDR1 SGHRS, CDR2 YFSETQ. V lost 2 bases to trimming and J lost 4 bases; unmatched junction nucleotides: 5. This CDR3 reads CASSFSGRFYEQYF. CDR3 coding DNA: TGCGCCAGCAGCTTCAGCGGGAGATTTTACGAGCAGTACTTC.

This rearrangement joins TRBV5-4 to TRBJ2-3; TRBD2 matches 11 bases. The CDR3 runs 16 residues. Germline-derived CDR1 and CDR2 are SGHNT and YYREEE (reference sequence). V lost 4 bases and J lost 5; bases outside the gene matches: 9. The CDR3 DNA follows: TGTGCCAGCAGCGGCAGACTAGCGGGATCACAAGATACGCAGTATTTT. Translating gives CASSGRLAGSQDTQYF.

The chain recombines TRBV7-2 with TRBJ2-1; 16 bases agree with TRBD2. Germline V CDR1 and CDR2: SGHTA, FQGNSA. The CDR3 has 15 amino acids. The trim removed 5 bases at V and 10 bases at J, leaving 5 bases unmatched. The CDR3 DNA follows: TGTGCCAGCAGCCATGGGACTAGCGGGGGGGGCGAGCAGTTCTTC. Residues: CASSHGTSGGGEQFF.

The chain recombines TRBV5-5 with TRBJ1-2, with 8 bases matching TRBD1. CDR1 is SGHKS and CDR2 is YYEKEE in the germline V gene (reference sequence). The CDR3 has 14 residues. Trimming cost V 3 bases and J 2 bases; bases outside gene matches: 3. The CDR3: CASSYPGGNYGYTF. The CDR3 DNA reads as TGTGCCAGCAGCTACCCAGGGGGCAACTATGGCTACACCTTC.

This chain uses TRBV30 with TRBJ2-7, with 10 bases matching TRBD1. The CDR3 runs 13 residues. V lost 4 bases and J lost 3; bases outside the gene matches: 3. The germline CDR1 and CDR2 sequences are GTSNPN and SVGIG (reference sequence). CDR3 DNA: TGTGCCTGGAATCGGGACAGGGGCTACGAGCAGTACTTC. Protein: CAWNRDRGYEQYF.

This clone occurred a few times. The rearrangement uses TRBV7-2 and TRBJ1-5, with no clear D. This CDR3 has 13 amino acids. Trimming cost V 3 bases and J 5 bases, with 8 bases left between them. Germline V lookup: CDR1 SGHTA, CDR2 FQGNSA. CDR3 sequence (DNA): TGTGCCAGCAGCTTGGGCGTCCATCAGCCCCAGCATTTT. Its translation is CASSLGVHQPQHF. Combining the CDR3 with reference TRBV7-2 and TRBJ1-5 gives the whole variable domain GAGVSQSPSNKVTEKGKDVELRCDPISGHTALYWYRQSLGQGLEFLIYFQGNSAPDKSGLPSDRFSAERTGGSVSTLTIQRTQQEDSAVYLCASSLGVHQPQHFGDGTRLSIL.

The J gene is TRBJ2-2, the V gene TRBV9, with 8 positions matching TRBD2. The CDR3 totals 16 residues. The germline gives CDR1 SGDLS, CDR2 YYNGEE. V lost 3 bases, J lost 3 bases, and 7 bases stayed unmatched. CDR3 loop: CASSETGTSYTGELFF. Here the CDR3 DNA reads TGTGCCAGCAGCGAAACCGGGACTAGTTACACCGGGGAGCTGTTTTTT.

This sequence joins TRBV7-9 and TRBJ2-5; TRBD1 is a possible D gene (6 bases). CDR3 length: 15 amino acids. Trimming removed 7 bases from V and 3 bases from J, with 18 bases in between. Germline V gene sequence: CDR1 SEHNR, CDR2 FQNEAQ (reference sequence). CDR3 nucleotide sequence: TGTGCCAGCACTCACGGGTGGGGGCCGGAAGAGACCCAGTACTTC. Its translation is CASTHGWGPEETQYF.

The chain joins TRBV5-1 to TRBJ1-1; no reliable D call. CDR1 is SGHRS, CDR2 YFSETQ, per germline. There are 14 residues in the CDR3. V was cut by 4 bases and J by 4 bases, with 14 bases left in between. The CDR3 DNA is TGCGCCAGCAGCGAACCTTTCGGGAGCACTGAAGCTTTCTTT. This codes for CASSEPFGSTEAFF. Full variable domain (outside the CDR3, taken from reference TRBV5-1 and TRBJ1-1): KAGVTQTPRYLIKTRGQQVTLSCSPISGHRSVSWYQQTPGQGLQFLFEYFSETQRNKGNFPGRFSGRQFSNSRSEMNVSTLELGDSALYLCASSEPFGSTEAFFGQGTRLTVV.

The chain uses TRBV30 and TRBJ1-5, with D perhaps TRBD1 (6 bases). The V gene lost 0 bases and the J gene lost 6 bases, with 18 bases spanning the gap. The CDR3 is 16 residues long. Germline CDR1 GTSNPN, CDR2 SVGIG (reference sequence). The CDR3 DNA sequence: TGTGCCTGGAGTGTGGGGGGGGCAGGGTTATCTCAGCCCCAGCATTTT. The encoded protein is CAWSVGGAGLSQPQHF. Complete variable domain (other parts from reference TRBV30 and TRBJ1-5): SQTIHQWPATLVQPVGSPLSLECTVEGTSNPNLYWYRQAAGRGLQLLFYSVGIGQISSEVPQNLSASRPQDRQFILSSKKLLLSDSGFYLCAWSVGGAGLSQPQHFGDGTRLSIL.

This clone was recorded only once. V usage is TRBV4-2 and J usage is TRBJ1-2; D is unresolved. The CDR3 contains 15 residues. Trimming left V 0 bases short and J 4 bases short, with 12 bases between. Germline CDR1 reads LGHNA; CDR2 reads YNFKEQ. The CDR3 coding sequence is TGTGCCAGCAGCCAAGAGGGCGGGTCCCGCTATGGCTACACCTTC. Its translation is CASSQEGGSRYGYTF.

The J gene is TRBJ2-7, the V gene TRBV5-6, with 8 bases lining up with TRBD2. The germline V gene has CDR1 SGHDT and CDR2 YYEEEE. This CDR3 region has 14 residues. V was clipped by 4 bases and J by 6 bases; unmatched bases: 9. CDR3 sequence: CASSAGTRVLEQYF. As DNA, the CDR3 is TGTGCCAGCAGCGCCGGGACTAGAGTCCTCGAGCAGTACTTC.

V and J are TRBV7-9 and TRBJ1-5, with D perhaps matching TRBD1 (5 bases). V was clipped by 3 bases and J by 6 bases, with 12 bases between them. Germline CDR1 SEHNR, CDR2 FQNEAQ (reference sequence). This CDR3 spans 14 amino acids. In DNA, the CDR3 is TGTGCCAGCAGCTTGGACGGCGGGGGTCAGCCCCAGCATTTT. Amino acid sequence: CASSLDGGGQPQHF.

The chain carries TRBV2 and TRBJ1-2, with a possible D match to TRBD1 (5 bases). V lost 6 bases and J lost 3, with 14 bases in between. CDR3 length equals 14 residues. Germline-derived CDR1 and CDR2 are SNHLY and FYNNEI. The CDR3 is CASSPRSRDYGYTF. The CDR3 DNA is TGTGCCAGCAGCCCTCGTAGCAGGGACTATGGCTACACCTTC.

CDR3: CASSEARRLYNEQFF. The CDR3 DNA is TGTGCCAGCAGTGAAGCGAGACGACTATACAATGAGCAGTTCTTC. The rearrangement uses TRBV6-1 and TRBJ2-1, with D possibly being TRBD2 (5 bases). The CDR3 loop spans 15 amino acids. CDR1 and CDR2 from the germline V gene are MNHNS and SASEGT. The V gene lost 0 bases and the J gene lost 4 bases, with 10 bases spanning the gap.

V gene TRBV5-4 combines with J gene TRBJ1-2; TRBD1 matches at 7 bases. The CDR3 spans 16 residues. Trimming at V came to 4 bases and at J to 0 bases, leaving 9 bases not matched to a gene. Germline V gene sequence: CDR1 SGHNT, CDR2 YYREEE (reference sequence). The CDR3 sequence: CASSPRDSYSNYGYTF. CDR3 nucleotides: TGTGCCAGCAGCCCCCGGGACAGCTATTCTAACTATGGCTACACCTTC.

This chain connects TRBV19 to TRBJ1-1; the D gene is possibly TRBD1 (5 bases). The CDR3 totals 14 residues. V lost 7 bases, J lost 3 bases, and 15 bases lay in between. CDR1 LNHDA and CDR2 SQIVND come from the germline V gene (reference sequence). The CDR3 sequence: CASTDWGGDTEAFF. The CDR3 DNA follows: TGTGCCAGTACCGACTGGGGGGGGGACACTGAAGCTTTCTTT.

A few counts support this clone. The chain carries TRBV19 and TRBJ2-3; TRBD2 matches 7 bases. The junction had 9 bases not matched to a gene; V was cut back by 6 bases and J by 0 bases. The germline V gene has CDR1 LNHDA and CDR2 SQIVND (reference sequence). The CDR3 is made up of 16 amino acids. The DNA for the CDR3 is TGTGCCAGTAGCCAACCGGGACTACCTAGCACAGATACGCAGTATTTT. As protein: CASSQPGLPSTDTQYF.

The V call is TRBV5-1, the J call TRBJ2-1, with 9 bases that match TRBD2. Germline CDR1 and CDR2: SGHRS and YFSETQ. The trim removed 4 bases at V and 5 bases at J, leaving 10 bases unmatched. There are 16 residues in the CDR3. The CDR3 region is CASSELAGSVDNEQFF. The CDR3 DNA follows: TGCGCCAGCAGCGAGCTAGCGGGGAGTGTCGACAATGAGCAGTTCTTC.

J is TRBJ1-6 and V is TRBV28, with TRBD1 matching over 9 bases. With V trimmed by 6 bases and J by 13 bases, 13 bases remained unmatched. The V gene's germline CDR1 is MDHEN and CDR2 SYDVKM. The CDR3 loop spans 15 amino acids. CDR3 amino acids: CASRPVPGQGRPLHF. The DNA of the CDR3 is TGTGCCAGCAGACCAGTCCCGGGACAGGGACGGCCCCTCCACTTT.

This clone came up a few times. The rearrangement joins TRBV6-1 to TRBJ2-1, with 9 bases fitting TRBD2. This CDR3 spans 18 amino acids. Germline V gene sequence: CDR1 MNHNS, CDR2 SASEGT. J lost 4 bases, V lost 2 bases, and 12 bases had no gene match. The CDR3 loop reads CASSEKRAGGTIYNEQFF. The CDR3 nucleotides are TGTGCCAGCAGTGAAAAAAGGGCGGGAGGGACGATATACAATGAGCAGTTCTTC.

The rearrangement links TRBV19 to TRBJ2-2, with D perhaps matching TRBD1 (5 bases). The CDR3 loop spans 14 amino acids. Germline assignment: CDR1 LNHDA and CDR2 SQIVND (reference sequence). V lost 3 bases, J lost 4 bases, and 9 bases lay in between. CDR3 nucleotide sequence: TGTGCCAGTAGTATTAGTCAGGGCACCGGGGAGCTGTTTTTT. This translates into CASSISQGTGELFF.

The chain carries TRBV2 and TRBJ2-7; 9 bases match TRBD1. The germline gives CDR1 SNHLY, CDR2 FYNNEI. This CDR3 region has 14 residues. The trim removed 6 bases at V and 2 bases at J, leaving 5 bases unmatched. The DNA for the CDR3 is TGTGCCAGCAGCAAGGGACAGGGAACCTACGAGCAGTACTTC. Its protein product is CASSKGQGTYEQYF.